The 2 T cell receptor beta chains below were found in one sample sequenced in a study of CD8+CD57+ T cells in acquired aplastic anemia. Genomic DNA constituted the template upon which TCR beta VDJ and CDR3 profiling was performed. TCRdb analysed the reads with MiXCR anew, one entry per CDR3 protein. The data show 150,000 to 200,000 distinct CDR3 sequences, with around 40% seen just once and about 1.1% held by the top ten. The sample consisted of sorted CD4+, CD8+, or CD8+CD57+ T cells (not recorded which) from PBMCs. Every receptor here comes from a human donor in good health.

Only a few counts were recorded for this clonotype. The rearrangement uses TRBV3-1 and TRBJ1-6; 12 bases are a match to TRBD1. V shed 1 base and J 6 bases; nucleotides not matched to a gene: 4. This CDR3 contains 17 residues. Germline values: CDR1 LGHDT, CDR2 YNNKEL (reference sequence). CDR3 sequence (DNA): TGTGCCAGCAGCCAAGTCGGGACAGGGGGCCTTAATTCACCCCTCCACTTT. Its protein is CASSQVGTGGLNSPLHF.

Only a few counts were recorded for this clonotype. V and J are TRBV5-1 and TRBJ2-1; 10 nucleotides agree with TRBD1. V lost 2 bases and J lost 4; bases outside the gene matches: 18. Germline V gene data show CDR1 as SGHRS and CDR2 as YFSETQ. This CDR3 contains 20 residues. CDR3 sequence: CASSLRQGAALAGVYNEQFF. In DNA, the CDR3 is TGCGCCAGCAGCTTAAGACAGGGGGCTGCGCTAGCCGGAGTGTACAATGAGCAGTTCTTC.